The clone carrying this TCR beta chain appeared a few times. Its cognate antigen is unknown. The sample is drawn from a study of T-cell memory formation after mild COVID-19. Study in general: Across donors, TCR clusters were largely donor specific.

The 5'RACE method, run with constant-segment primers, produced TCR alpha and TCR beta cDNA libraries (carrying sample barcodes and UMIs). In TCRdb, the 5' RACE reads were re-called with MiXCR into one record per CDR3 protein. The table records about 150,000 distinct CDR3 sequences, approximately 21% of them present only once. The CDR3 covers 14 residues. Trimming removed 4 bases at V and 4 bases at J, with 16 bases between. The germline V gene encodes CDR1 GTSNPN and CDR2 SVGIG (reference sequence). Whole-study results and caveats: Contracting clones localized mainly to CM and EM when CD4+ and mainly to EMRA when CD8+. Later expanders leaned CD4+, whereas clones that contracted between day 15 and 85 were balanced CD4/CD8.

The clonotype originates from an adult woman who had mild COVID-19 (a few samples of this study predate the infection). Cell type and time point are not known. The chain links TRBV30 to TRBJ1-1; D may be TRBD1 (5 bases). The sample taken for sequencing was PBMCs or a T cell subset sorted from them (not recorded which). The CDR3 DNA reads TGTGCCTGGAATCTGAGGGGCCGGGGCACTGAAGCTTTCTTT. Protein: CAWNLRGRGTEAFF.